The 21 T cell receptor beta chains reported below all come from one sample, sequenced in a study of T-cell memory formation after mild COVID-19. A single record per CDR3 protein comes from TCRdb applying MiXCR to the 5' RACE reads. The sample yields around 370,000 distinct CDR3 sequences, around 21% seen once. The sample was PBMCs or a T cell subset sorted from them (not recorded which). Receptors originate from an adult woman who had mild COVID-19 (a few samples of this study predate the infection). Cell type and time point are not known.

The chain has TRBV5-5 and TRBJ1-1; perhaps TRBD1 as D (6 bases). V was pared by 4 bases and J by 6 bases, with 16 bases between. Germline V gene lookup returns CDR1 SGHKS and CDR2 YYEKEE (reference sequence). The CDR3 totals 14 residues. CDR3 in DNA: TGTGCCAGCAGCGCCCAGGGGATTATCCCTGAAGCTTTCTTT. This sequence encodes CASSAQGIIPEAFF.

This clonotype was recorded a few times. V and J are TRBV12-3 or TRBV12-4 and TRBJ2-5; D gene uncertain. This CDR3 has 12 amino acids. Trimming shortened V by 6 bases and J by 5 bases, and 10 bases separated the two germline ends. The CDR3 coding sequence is TGTGCCAGCAGCCCCCAATGGGAGACCCAGTACTTC. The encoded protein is CASSPQWETQYF.

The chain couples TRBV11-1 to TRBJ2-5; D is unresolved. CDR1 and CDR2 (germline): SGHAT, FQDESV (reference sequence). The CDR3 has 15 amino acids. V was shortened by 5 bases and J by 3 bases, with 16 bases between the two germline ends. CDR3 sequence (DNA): TGTGCCAGCAGCGTTGGATCATGGGTCGAAGAGACCCAGTACTTC. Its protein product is CASSVGSWVEETQYF.

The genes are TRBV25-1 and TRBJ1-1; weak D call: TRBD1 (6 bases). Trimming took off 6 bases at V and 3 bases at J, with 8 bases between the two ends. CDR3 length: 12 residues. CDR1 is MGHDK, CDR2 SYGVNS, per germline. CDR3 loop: CASRQGYTEAFF. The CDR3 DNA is TGTGCCAGCAGACAGGGCTACACTGAAGCTTTCTTT.

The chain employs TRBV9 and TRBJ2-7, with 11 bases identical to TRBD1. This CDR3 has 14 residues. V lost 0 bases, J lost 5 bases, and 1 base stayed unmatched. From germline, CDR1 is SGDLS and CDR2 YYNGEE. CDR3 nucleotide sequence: TGTGCCAGCAGCGTAGCGGACAGGGGGCACGAGCAGTACTTC. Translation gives CASSVADRGHEQYF.

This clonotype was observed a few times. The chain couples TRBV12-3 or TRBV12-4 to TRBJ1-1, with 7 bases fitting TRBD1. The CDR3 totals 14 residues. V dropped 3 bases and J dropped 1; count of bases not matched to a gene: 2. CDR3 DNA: TGTGCCAGCAGTTTTGAGGGGGCGAACACTGAAGCTTTCTTT. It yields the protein CASSFEGANTEAFF.

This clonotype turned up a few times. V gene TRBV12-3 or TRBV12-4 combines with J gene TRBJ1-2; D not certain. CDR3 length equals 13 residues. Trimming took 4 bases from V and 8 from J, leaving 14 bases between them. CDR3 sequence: CASSWEMFGGYTF. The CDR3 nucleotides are TGTGCCAGCAGTTGGGAGATGTTCGGGGGCTACACCTTC.

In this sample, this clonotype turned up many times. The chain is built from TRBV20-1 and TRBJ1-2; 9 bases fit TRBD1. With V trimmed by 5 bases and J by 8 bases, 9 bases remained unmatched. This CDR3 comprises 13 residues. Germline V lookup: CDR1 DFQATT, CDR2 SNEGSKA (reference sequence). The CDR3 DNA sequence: TGCAGTGCTCTACTACAGGGGGCCCAAGGCTACACCTTC. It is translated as CSALLQGAQGYTF.

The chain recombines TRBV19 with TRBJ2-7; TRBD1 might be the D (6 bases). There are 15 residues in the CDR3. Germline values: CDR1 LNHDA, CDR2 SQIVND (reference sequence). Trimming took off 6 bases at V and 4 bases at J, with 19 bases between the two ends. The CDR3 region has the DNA TGTGCCAGTAGCGCCTCGGCCACAGGGAAATACGAGCAGTACTTC. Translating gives CASSASATGKYEQYF.

As DNA, the CDR3 is TGTGCCAGCAGTGAAAGCCCCAGTAGAGGAATCGAGCAGTACTTC. It translates to CASSESPSRGIEQYF. This chain connects TRBV4-2 to TRBJ2-7; D is unclear. The V gene's germline CDR1 is LGHNA and CDR2 YNFKEQ. V shed 6 bases and J shed 6 bases, with 21 bases lying between them. The CDR3 consists of 15 residues.

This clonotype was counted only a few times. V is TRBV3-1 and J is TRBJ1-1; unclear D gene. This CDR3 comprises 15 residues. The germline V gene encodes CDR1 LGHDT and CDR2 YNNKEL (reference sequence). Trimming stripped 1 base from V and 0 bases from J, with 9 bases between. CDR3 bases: TGTGCCAGCAGCCAAGGGGCAGCTATGAACACTGAAGCTTTCTTT. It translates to CASSQGAAMNTEAFF.

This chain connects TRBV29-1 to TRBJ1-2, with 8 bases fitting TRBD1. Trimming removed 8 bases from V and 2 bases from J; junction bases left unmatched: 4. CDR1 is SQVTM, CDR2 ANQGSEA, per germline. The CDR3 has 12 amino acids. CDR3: CSFWTGNYGYTF. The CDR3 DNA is TGCAGCTTTTGGACAGGGAACTATGGCTACACCTTC.

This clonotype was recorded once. The CDR3 DNA sequence: TGTGCCAGCAGTTTAGTCAGGGGGCGTCAAGTGTTTGAAGCTTTCTTT. This sequence encodes CASSLVRGRQVFEAFF. The gene calls are TRBV12-3 or TRBV12-4 and TRBJ1-1, with 8 nucleotides matching TRBD1. Trimming removed 1 base from V and 7 bases from J; junction bases left unmatched: 11. The CDR3 is 16 amino acids.

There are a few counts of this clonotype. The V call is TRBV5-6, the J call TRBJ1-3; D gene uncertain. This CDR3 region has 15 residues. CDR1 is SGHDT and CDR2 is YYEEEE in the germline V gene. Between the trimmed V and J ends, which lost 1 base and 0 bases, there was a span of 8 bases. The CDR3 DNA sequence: TGTGCCAGCAGCTTGACGCAGGCCTCTGGAAACACCATATATTTT. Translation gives CASSLTQASGNTIYF.

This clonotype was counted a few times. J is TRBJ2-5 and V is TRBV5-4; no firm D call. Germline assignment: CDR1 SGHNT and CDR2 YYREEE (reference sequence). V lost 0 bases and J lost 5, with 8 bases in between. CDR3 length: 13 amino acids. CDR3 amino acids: CASSLGHGETQYF. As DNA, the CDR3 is TGTGCCAGCAGCTTGGGACACGGGGAGACCCAGTACTTC.

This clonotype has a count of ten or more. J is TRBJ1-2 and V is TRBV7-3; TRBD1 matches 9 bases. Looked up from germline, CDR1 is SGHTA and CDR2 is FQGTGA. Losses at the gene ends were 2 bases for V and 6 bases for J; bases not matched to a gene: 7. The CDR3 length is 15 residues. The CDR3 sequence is CASSLQGQGINGYTF. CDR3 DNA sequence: TGTGCCAGCAGCTTACAAGGACAGGGGATCAATGGCTACACCTTC.

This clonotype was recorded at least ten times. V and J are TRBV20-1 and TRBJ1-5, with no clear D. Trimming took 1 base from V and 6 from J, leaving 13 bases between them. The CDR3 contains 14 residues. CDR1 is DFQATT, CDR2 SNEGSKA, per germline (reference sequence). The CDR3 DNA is TGCAGTGCTAGAGCTGGGCCGGTTAGTCAGCCCCAGCATTTT. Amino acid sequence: CSARAGPVSQPQHF.

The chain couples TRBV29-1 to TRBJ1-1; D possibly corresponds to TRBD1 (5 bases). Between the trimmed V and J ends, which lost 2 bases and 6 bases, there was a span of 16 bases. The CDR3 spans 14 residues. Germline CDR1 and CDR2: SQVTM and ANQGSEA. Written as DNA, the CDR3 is TGCAGCGTTGAAAGTTGGGGACTTTCCTCTGAAGCTTTCTTT. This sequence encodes CSVESWGLSSEAFF.

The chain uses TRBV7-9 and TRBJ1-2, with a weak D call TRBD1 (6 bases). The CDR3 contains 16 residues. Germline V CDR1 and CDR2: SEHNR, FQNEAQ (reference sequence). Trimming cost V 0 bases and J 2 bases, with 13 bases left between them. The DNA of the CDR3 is TGTGCCAGCAGCTTAGCTCCATCGGGACAAAACTATGGCTACACCTTC. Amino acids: CASSLAPSGQNYGYTF.

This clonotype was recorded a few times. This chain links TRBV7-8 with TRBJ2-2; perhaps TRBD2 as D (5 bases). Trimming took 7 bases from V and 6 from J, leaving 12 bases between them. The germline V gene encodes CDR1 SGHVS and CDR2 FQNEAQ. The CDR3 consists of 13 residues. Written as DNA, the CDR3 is TGTGCCAGCACCCCTGAGGGTGCCGGGGAGCTGTTTTTT. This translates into CASTPEGAGELFF.

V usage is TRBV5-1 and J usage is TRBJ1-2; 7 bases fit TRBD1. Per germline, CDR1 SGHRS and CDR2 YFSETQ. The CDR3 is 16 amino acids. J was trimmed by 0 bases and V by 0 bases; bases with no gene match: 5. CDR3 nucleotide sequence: TGCGCCAGCAGCTTGGCCGGGACAGTTCCTAACTATGGCTACACCTTC. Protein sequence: CASSLAGTVPNYGYTF.